The 11 T cell receptor beta chains given below trace back to one sample, sequenced in a study of identifying expanded T cells in peripheral blood. Only in-frame clones appear in the TCRdb table, and some are missing; sequencing was by immunoSEQ multiplex PCR. The sample records some 70,000 clones, roughly 90% being singletons. The sequencing sample was made of blood. The receptors stem from a person between 18 and 75 years old in good health.

The chain recombines TRBV10-3 with TRBJ1-1; no definite D call. The CDR3 loop spans 14 amino acids. Germline V lookup: CDR1 ENHRY, CDR2 SYGVKD. The V end was cut by 0 bases, the J end by 11 bases, with 16 bases between. The CDR3 DNA sequence: TGTGCCATCAGTGAGTCCATTTTATGGGGTGGGGCTTTCTTT. It codes for CAISESILWGGAFF.

The CDR3, as DNA: TGTGCCAGCAGCCGTCGGACAGGCCCTAATGAAAAACTGTTTTTT. Protein: CASSRRTGPNEKLFF. This chain joins TRBV11-2 and TRBJ1-4; 7 bases map to TRBD1. There are 15 residues in the CDR3. Germline trimming cut 5 bases from V and 3 bases from J; bases unmatched to any gene: 6. Germline V lookup: CDR1 SGHAT, CDR2 FQNNGV.

The J gene is TRBJ1-2, the V gene TRBV29-1; D is perhaps TRBD1 (5 bases). Germline V gene lookup returns CDR1 SQVTM and CDR2 ANQGSEA. V was cut by 0 bases and J by 7 bases, with 15 bases left in between. This CDR3 comprises 14 residues. CDR3 coding DNA: TGCAGCGTTGAAGATCGGGGTCACGGGGGTGGCTACACCTTC. Residues: CSVEDRGHGGGYTF. Drawing the rest from reference TRBV29-1 and TRBJ1-2, the complete variable domain is SAVISQKPSRDICQRGTSLTIQCQVDSQVTMMFWYRQQPGQSLTLIATANQGSEATYESGFVIDKFPISRPNLTFSTLTVSNMSPEDSSIYLCSVEDRGHGGGYTFGSGTRLTVV.

V gene TRBV5-4 combines with J gene TRBJ1-4; TRBD1 matches 9 bases. V trimming: 3 bases; J trimming: 5 bases; junction bases outside the gene matches: 8. Germline CDR1 is SGHNT and CDR2 is YYREEE (reference sequence). This CDR3 region has 16 residues. The CDR3 DNA is TGTGCCAGCAGCTCGAACTTGGGGACAGGGAATGAAAAACTGTTTTTT. Protein product: CASSSNLGTGNEKLFF.

The genes are TRBV6-4 and TRBJ1-2, with a tentative D call TRBD1 (5 bases). Germline V gene sequence: CDR1 MRHNA, CDR2 SNTAGT. The V end was cut by 0 bases, the J end by 5 bases, with 16 bases between. The CDR3 totals 16 residues. The CDR3 region is CASSDSSRGRRYGYTF. The CDR3 coding sequence is TGTGCCAGCAGTGACTCGAGTCGGGGACGCCGATATGGCTACACCTTC.

The chain has TRBV28 and TRBJ1-6, with a weak D call TRBD1 (5 bases). V gave up 3 bases and J gave up 0 bases, with 6 bases separating them. Germline CDR1 MDHEN, CDR2 SYDVKM. The CDR3 has 15 amino acids. The CDR3 spells CASSFQGSYNSPLHF. CDR3 nucleotides: TGTGCCAGCAGTTTTCAGGGCTCCTATAATTCACCCCTCCACTTT.

The chain links TRBV6-4 to TRBJ2-1, with TRBD2 identical over 14 bases. V shed 4 bases and J 6 bases; nucleotides not matched to a gene: 5. CDR1 and CDR2 (germline): MRHNA, SNTAGT. The CDR3 is made up of 16 amino acids. CDR3 loop: CASSVYGTSGSNEQFF. As DNA, the CDR3 is TGTGCCAGCAGTGTTTATGGGACTAGCGGGAGCAATGAGCAGTTCTTC.

As regards this clone: One end of the junction varies from germline; a read error may be responsible. The rearrangement links TRBV29-1 to TRBJ1-5, with D perhaps matching TRBD1 (5 bases). The CDR3 has 14 residues. From germline, CDR1 is SQVTM and CDR2 ANQGSEA. CDR3 nucleotides: TGCAACGTTGAAGTAGGGGCGCGGGGTCAGCCCCAGCATTTT. Translated, it gives CNVEVGARGQPQHF.

This clone showed up just once. The CDR3 DNA sequence: TGCAGCGTTGAAAGCGGGGTATCCTACAATGAGCAGTTCTTC. Its protein is CSVESGVSYNEQFF. The chain is built from TRBV29-1 and TRBJ2-1, with 7 nucleotides matching TRBD2. In germline, CDR1 is SQVTM, CDR2 ANQGSEA. The V gene end was trimmed by 2 bases and the J gene end by 1 base; junction bases not matched to a gene: 2. The CDR3 is 14 residues long.

This clone has a handful of counts. The CDR3 bases are TGTGCCAGCAGCTTAGCGTGGGCAGCGGCCTACGAGCAGTACTTC. It codes for CASSLAWAAAYEQYF. The J gene is TRBJ2-7, the V gene TRBV7-2, with a weak D call TRBD2 (5 bases). Trimming shortened V by 0 bases and J by 2 bases, and 11 bases separated the two germline ends. Germline V lookup: CDR1 SGHTA, CDR2 FQGNSA. The CDR3 has 15 residues.

The chain carries TRBV7-2 and TRBJ1-1, with D uncertain. This CDR3 has 14 residues. CDR1 is SGHTA and CDR2 is FQGNSA in the germline V gene. Trimming took 3 bases from V and 0 from J, leaving 8 bases between them. CDR3 residues: CASSFSVLNTEAFF. CDR3 coding DNA: TGTGCCAGCAGCTTTTCCGTCTTGAACACTGAAGCTTTCTTT.